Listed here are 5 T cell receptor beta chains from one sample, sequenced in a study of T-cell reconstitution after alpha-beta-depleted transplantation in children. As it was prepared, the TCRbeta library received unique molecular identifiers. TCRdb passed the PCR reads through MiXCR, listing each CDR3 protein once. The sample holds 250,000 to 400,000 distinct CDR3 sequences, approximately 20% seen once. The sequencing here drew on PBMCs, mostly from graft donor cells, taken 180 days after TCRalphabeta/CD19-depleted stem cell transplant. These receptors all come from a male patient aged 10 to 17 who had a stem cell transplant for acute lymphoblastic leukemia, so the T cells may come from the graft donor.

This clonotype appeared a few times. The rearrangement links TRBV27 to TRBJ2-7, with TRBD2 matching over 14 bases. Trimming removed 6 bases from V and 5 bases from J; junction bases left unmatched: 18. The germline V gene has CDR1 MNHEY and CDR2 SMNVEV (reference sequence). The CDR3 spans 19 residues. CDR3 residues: CASSHRATGLAGVSDEQYF. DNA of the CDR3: TGTGCCAGCAGCCACAGGGCCACGGGACTAGCGGGAGTTAGCGACGAGCAGTACTTC.

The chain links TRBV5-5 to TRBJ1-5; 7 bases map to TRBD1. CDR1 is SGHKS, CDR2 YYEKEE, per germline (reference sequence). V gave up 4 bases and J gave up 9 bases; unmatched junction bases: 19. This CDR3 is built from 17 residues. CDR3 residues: CASSPSPADRTLRPQHF. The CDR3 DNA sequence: TGTGCCAGCAGCCCTTCCCCAGCGGACAGGACCTTAAGGCCCCAGCATTTT.

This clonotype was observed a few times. The CDR3 spells CASKTTPGGASGANVLTF. For the CDR3, the DNA is TGTGCCAGCAAGACGACTCCAGGGGGGGCCTCTGGGGCCAACGTCCTGACTTTC. The gene calls are TRBV28 and TRBJ2-6, with D tentatively TRBD1 or TRBD2 (7 bases each). Germline lookup yields CDR1 MDHEN and CDR2 SYDVKM. This CDR3 is 18 amino acids long. The V end was cut by 7 bases, the J end by 0 bases, with 19 bases between.

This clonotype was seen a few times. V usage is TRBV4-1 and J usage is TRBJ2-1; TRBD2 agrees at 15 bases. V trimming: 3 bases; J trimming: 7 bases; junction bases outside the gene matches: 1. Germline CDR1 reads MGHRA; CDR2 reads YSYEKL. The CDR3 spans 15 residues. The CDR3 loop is CASSHGTSGRNEQFF. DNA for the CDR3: TGCGCCAGCAGCCACGGGACTAGCGGGAGGAATGAGCAGTTCTTC.

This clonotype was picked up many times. CDR3 sequence (DNA): TGCAGTGCTAGAGAGATAGCCAAAAACATTCAGTACTTC. Translated: CSAREIAKNIQYF. This chain joins TRBV20-1 and TRBJ2-4; D is undetermined. The CDR3 spans 13 residues. V was clipped by 0 bases and J by 0 bases, with 3 bases between them. The germline gives CDR1 DFQATT, CDR2 SNEGSKA (reference sequence).